The table lists the clone carrying this T cell receptor beta chain with a few counts. The entry originates in a study of identical twins. The CDR3 is 16 residues long. The V gene lost 1 base and the J gene lost 0 bases, with 12 bases spanning the gap. From germline, CDR1 is LGHDT and CDR2 YNNKEL (reference sequence). In TCRdb, the 5' RACE reads were re-called with MiXCR into one record per CDR3 protein. This sample yields 350,000 or so distinct CDR3 sequences, of which around an eighth are seen a single time; just over 7% belongs to the top ten. These same data were also listed under a study on yellow fever vaccine responses in identical twins.

Sequencing used CD8+ T cells sorted from blood. The clonotype comes from a woman aged 18-29 years in good health. The chain employs TRBV3-1 and TRBJ2-5; tentative D call: TRBD1 (6 bases). CDR3 DNA: TGTGCCAGCAGCCAAGCATATACAGGGTACCAAGAGACCCAGTACTTC. Its translation is CASSQAYTGYQETQYF.